This T cell receptor beta chain is drawn from a study of shared clonotypes between healthy human individuals. The overall study: A donor's plate count was three for CD4 naive and three for CD4 memory; CD8 naive had two and CD8 memory one. The study, taken as a whole, reports: Non-shared clonotypes displayed generation probabilities falling below those of clonotypes present in all four donors. Investigators collected only blood, and repertoires in tissues likely differ.

TCRdb's table, derived via immunoSEQ multiplex PCR, lists solely in-frame clones and lacks some. The sample includes roughly 660,000 clones, around 91% of them seen just once. The CDR3 length is 16 residues. Trimming pared 2 bases from V and 1 base from J, leaving 14 bases between. The germline V gene has CDR1 MNHEY and CDR2 SVGAGI. Remarks on this clone: Its antigen is as yet unknown.

Material for sequencing was memory CD8+ T cells from PBMCs. The subset: CD45RO+ cells pooled with CCR7-negative TemRA cells. V is TRBV6-5 and J is TRBJ2-5, with D tentatively TRBD1 (7 bases). This receptor was taken from a man aged 18 to 35 in good health. Some clones in this sample may be carry-over from other donors' samples. For the CDR3, the DNA is TGTGCCAGCAGTTACGATCGCCAGGGGGGCCAAGAGACCCAGTACTTC. Translation: CASSYDRQGGQETQYF.